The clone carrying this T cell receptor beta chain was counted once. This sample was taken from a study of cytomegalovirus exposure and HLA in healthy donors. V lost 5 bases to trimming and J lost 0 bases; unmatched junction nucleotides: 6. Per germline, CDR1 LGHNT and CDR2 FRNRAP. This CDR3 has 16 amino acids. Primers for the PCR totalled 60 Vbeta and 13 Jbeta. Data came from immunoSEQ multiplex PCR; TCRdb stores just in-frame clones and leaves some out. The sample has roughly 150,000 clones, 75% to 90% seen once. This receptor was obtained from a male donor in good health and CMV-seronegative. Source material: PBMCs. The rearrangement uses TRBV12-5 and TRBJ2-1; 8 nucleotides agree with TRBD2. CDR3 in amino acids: CASGGEGTSSYNEQFF. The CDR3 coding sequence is TGTGCTAGTGGTGGGGAAGGGACTAGCTCCTACAATGAGCAGTTCTTC.